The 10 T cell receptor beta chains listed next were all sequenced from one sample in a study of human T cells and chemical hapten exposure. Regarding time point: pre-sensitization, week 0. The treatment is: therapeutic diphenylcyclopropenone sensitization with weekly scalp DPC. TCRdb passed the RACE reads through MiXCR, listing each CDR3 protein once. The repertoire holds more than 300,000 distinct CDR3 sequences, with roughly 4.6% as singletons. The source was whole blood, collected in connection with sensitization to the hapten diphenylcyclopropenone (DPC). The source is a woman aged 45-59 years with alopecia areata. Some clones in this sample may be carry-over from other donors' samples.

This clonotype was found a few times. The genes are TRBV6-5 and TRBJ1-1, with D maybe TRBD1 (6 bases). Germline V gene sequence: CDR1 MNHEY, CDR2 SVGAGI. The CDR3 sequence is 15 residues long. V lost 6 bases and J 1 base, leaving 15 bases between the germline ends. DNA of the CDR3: TGTGCCAGCAGGCCCGACAGGTCCCAGAACACTGAAGCTTTCTTT. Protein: CASRPDRSQNTEAFF.

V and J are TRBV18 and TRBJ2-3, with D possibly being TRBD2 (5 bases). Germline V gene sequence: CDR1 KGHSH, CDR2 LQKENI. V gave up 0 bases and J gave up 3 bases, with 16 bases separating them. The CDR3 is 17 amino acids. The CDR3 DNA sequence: TGTGCCAGCTCACCACCGGTGGGAGCAGAGATGACAGATACGCAGTATTTT. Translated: CASSPPVGAEMTDTQYF. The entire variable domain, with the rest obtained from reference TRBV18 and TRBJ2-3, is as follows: NAGVMQNPRHLVRRRGQEARLRCSPMKGHSHVYWYRQLPEEGLKFMVYLQKENIIDESGMPKERFSAEFPKEGPSILRIQQVVRGDSAAYFCASSPPVGAEMTDTQYFGPGTRLTVL.

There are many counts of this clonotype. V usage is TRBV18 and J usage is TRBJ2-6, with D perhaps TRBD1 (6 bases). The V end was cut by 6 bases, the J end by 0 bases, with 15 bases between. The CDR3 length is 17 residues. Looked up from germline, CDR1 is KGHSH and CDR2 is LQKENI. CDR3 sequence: CASSQGTVLSGANVLTF. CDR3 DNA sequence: TGTGCCAGCTCCCAGGGGACGGTCCTCTCTGGGGCCAACGTCCTGACTTTC.

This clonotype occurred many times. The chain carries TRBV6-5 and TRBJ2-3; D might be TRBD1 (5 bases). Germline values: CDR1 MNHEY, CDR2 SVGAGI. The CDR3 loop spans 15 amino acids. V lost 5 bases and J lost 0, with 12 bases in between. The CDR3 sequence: CASSPQVLSTDTQYF. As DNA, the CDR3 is TGTGCCAGCAGTCCACAGGTCCTTAGCACAGATACGCAGTATTTT.

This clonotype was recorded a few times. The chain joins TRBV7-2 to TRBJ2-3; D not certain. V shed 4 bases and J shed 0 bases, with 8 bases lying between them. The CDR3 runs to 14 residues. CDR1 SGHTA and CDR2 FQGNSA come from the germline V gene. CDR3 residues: CASSSARSTDTQYF. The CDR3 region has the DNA TGTGCCAGCAGCTCGGCAAGGAGCACAGATACGCAGTATTTT.

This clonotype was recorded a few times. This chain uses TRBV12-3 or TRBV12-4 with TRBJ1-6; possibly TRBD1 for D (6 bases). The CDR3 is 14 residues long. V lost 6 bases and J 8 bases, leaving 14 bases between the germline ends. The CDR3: CASRGRGGDSPLHF. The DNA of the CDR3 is TGTGCCAGCAGGGGTCGAGGGGGAGATTCACCCCTCCACTTT.

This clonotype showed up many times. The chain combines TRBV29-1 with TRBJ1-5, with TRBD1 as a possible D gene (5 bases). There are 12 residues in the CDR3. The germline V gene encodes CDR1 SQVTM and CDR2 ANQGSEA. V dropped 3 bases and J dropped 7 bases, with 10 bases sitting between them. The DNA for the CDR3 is TGCAGCGTTGAGCAGGGAGGCCAGCCCCAGCATTTT. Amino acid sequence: CSVEQGGQPQHF. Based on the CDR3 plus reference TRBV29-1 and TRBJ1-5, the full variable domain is SAVISQKPSRDICQRGTSLTIQCQVDSQVTMMFWYRQQPGQSLTLIATANQGSEATYESGFVIDKFPISRPNLTFSTLTVSNMSPEDSSIYLCSVEQGGQPQHFGDGTRLSIL.

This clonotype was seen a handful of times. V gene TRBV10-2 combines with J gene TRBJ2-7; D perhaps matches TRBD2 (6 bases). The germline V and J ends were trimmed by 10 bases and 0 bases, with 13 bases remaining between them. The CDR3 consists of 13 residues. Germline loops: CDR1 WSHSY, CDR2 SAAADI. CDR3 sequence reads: CATCSGPSYEQYF. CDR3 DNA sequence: TGCGCCACCTGTAGCGGTCCCTCCTACGAGCAGTACTTC.

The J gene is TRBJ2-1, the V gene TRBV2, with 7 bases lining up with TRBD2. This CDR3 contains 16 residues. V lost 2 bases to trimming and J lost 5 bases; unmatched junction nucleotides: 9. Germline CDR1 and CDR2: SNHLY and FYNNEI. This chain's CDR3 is CASSEYGGSGDNEQFF. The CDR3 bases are TGTGCCAGCAGTGAATACGGCGGGAGTGGGGACAATGAGCAGTTCTTC.

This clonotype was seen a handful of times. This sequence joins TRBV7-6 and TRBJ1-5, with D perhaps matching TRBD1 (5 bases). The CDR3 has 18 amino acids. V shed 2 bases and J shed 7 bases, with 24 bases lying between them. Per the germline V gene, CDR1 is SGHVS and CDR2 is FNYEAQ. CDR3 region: CASSLSVGGSLTGQPQHF. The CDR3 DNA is TGTGCCAGCAGCTTAAGCGTTGGGGGTTCGCTCACAGGCCAGCCCCAGCATTTT. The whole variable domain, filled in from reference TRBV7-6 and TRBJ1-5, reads GAGVSQSPRYKVTKRGQDVALRCDPISGHVSLYWYRQALGQGPEFLTYFNYEAQQDKSGLPNDRFSAERPEGSISTLTIQRTEQRDSAMYRCASSLSVGGSLTGQPQHFGDGTRLSIL.